The rows below give T cell receptor beta chains drawn from one sample of a study of T cell responses to AZD1222 COVID-19 vaccine. The repertoire was sequenced with immunoSEQ multiplex PCR; TCRdb's copy has only in-frame clones and lacks some. This table has about 88,000 clones, approximately 88% appearing once. Specimen: peripheral blood, collected on day 0 of AZD1222 vaccination. The receptor set was obtained from an adult in good health. The conserved cysteine and the conserved F or W are not part of the CDR3 here. Each record gives: D gene, J gene, CDR3 length, V gene, CDR3 protein. The D gene is left open where the match is weak.

TRBD1,TRBJ2-1,15,TRBV4-3,ASSQDSRDRVYNEQF
.,TRBJ1-1,15,TRBV5-1,ASSLVRGTGMNTEAF
.,TRBJ1-2,11,TRBV18,ASSPPALFGYT
.,TRBJ2-3,14,TRBV5-4,ASSLAPGTSTDTQY
.,TRBJ1-2,11,TRBV9,ASSVGSGSGYT
.,TRBJ1-6,12,TRBV2,ASSEWGAGSPLH
.,TRBJ1-1,11,TRBV3-1/TRBV3-2,ASSRTDGTEAF
.,TRBJ1-3,10,TRBV2,ARNRAGNTIY
TRBD2,TRBJ2-2,18,TRBV4-3,ASSQPPGLAGAKNTGELF
TRBD1,TRBJ1-1,11,TRBV12-5,ASGLGGQARAF
.,TRBJ1-5,12,TRBV5-6,ASSFHGFNQPQH
.,TRBJ1-4,12,TRBV7-2,ASSSGVGIEKLF
.,TRBJ2-7,13,TRBV19,ASSPHGSGSYEQY
TRBD1,TRBJ2-3,13,TRBV27,ASRDRGFGTDTQY
.,TRBJ2-3,13,TRBV9,ASSVEGVLTDTQY
.,TRBJ1-6,12,TRBV2,ASRLPGSQSPLH
.,TRBJ2-5,10,TRBV12-3/TRBV12-4,ASSPYQETQY
TRBD1,TRBJ1-2,11,TRBV10-3,ATGDRGRSGYT
.,TRBJ1-3,12,TRBV6-5,ASSYRGIGNTIY
.,TRBJ1-1,11,TRBV29-1,SVHGTVNTEAF
TRBD1,TRBJ1-3,15,TRBV4-1,ASSLSGQDLHGNTIY
.,TRBJ1-5,12,TRBV19,AGAARYSNQPQH
.,TRBJ2-7,12,TRBV25-1,ASSEFNGPYEQY
.,TRBJ1-1,11,TRBV27,ASSLRQGTEAF
.,TRBJ1-4,15,TRBV15,ATSGRVGVATNEKLF
.,TRBJ1-1,9,TRBV19,ASPHNTEAF
.,TRBJ1-2,12,TRBV19,ASSIDGVAYGYT
.,TRBJ1-2,11,TRBV28,ASSLWGSYGYT
TRBD2,TRBJ2-3,16,TRBV19,ASSIAGLAGGQGDTQY
TRBD2,TRBJ2-1,13,TRBV19,ASGVSGGGYNEQF
.,TRBJ2-5,13,TRBV7-2,ASSFFQGGGETQY